This entry lists 20 T cell receptor beta chains sequenced from one sample in a study of blood T cell repertoires in COVID-19. Clones were read by immunoSEQ multiplex PCR, and TCRdb kept only the in-frame ones, dropping some. The table records approximately 180,000 clones, approximately 92% of them present only once. Sequenced sample: PBMCs or T cells enriched from blood (not recorded which). Receptor source: a woman between 40 and 50 years old with acute COVID-19.

The genes are TRBV28 and TRBJ2-1, with TRBD1 matching over 8 bases. V lost 3 bases to trimming and J lost 9 bases; unmatched junction nucleotides: 7. Germline V gives CDR1 MDHEN, CDR2 SYDVKM. The CDR3 runs 14 residues. CDR3 amino acids: CASSFRGRGVEQFF. In nucleotides, the CDR3 is TGTGCCAGCAGTTTCAGGGGGCGGGGTGTTGAGCAGTTCTTC.

The chain uses TRBV3-1 (or the pseudogene TRBV3-2) and TRBJ1-2; a possible D gene is TRBD1 (6 bases). V lost 3 bases, J lost 3 bases, and 8 bases lay in between. CDR1 is LGHDT, CDR2 YNNKEL, per germline (reference sequence). CDR3 length: 13 amino acids. CDR3 nucleotide sequence: TGTGCCAGCAGCCAGACAGGTGACTATGGCTACACCTTC. It specifies CASSQTGDYGYTF.

The chain recombines TRBV7-2 with TRBJ2-7; 11 positions agree with TRBD2. CDR1 and CDR2 from the germline V gene are SGHTA and FQGNSA. V was pared by 5 bases and J by 4 bases, with 4 bases of the junction left unmatched. The CDR3 totals 14 residues. CDR3 nucleotides: TGTGCCAGCAGCCGGACTAGCGGGCCATACGAGCAGTACTTC. This translates into CASSRTSGPYEQYF.

The CDR3 DNA reads TGTGCCAGCAGCTACGACTCAAGGCGGGAGGGCCCTGGTGAAGAGACCCAGTACTTC. Its protein product is CASSYDSRREGPGEETQYF. The chain joins TRBV11-2 to TRBJ2-5; 9 bases line up with TRBD2. V lost 4 bases, J lost 3 bases, and 18 bases stayed unmatched. The CDR3 extends over 19 amino acids. Germline V gene data show CDR1 as SGHAT and CDR2 as FQNNGV.

The chain employs TRBV9 and TRBJ1-3; D is uncertain. The ends were cut back, 5 bases at V and 0 bases at J, with 12 bases in the middle. Germline V gene data show CDR1 as SGDLS and CDR2 as YYNGEE. This CDR3 is built from 15 residues. The CDR3 here is CASSGLADSGNTIYF. Written as DNA, the CDR3 is TGTGCCAGCAGTGGCCTTGCAGACTCTGGAAACACCATATATTTT.

V and J are TRBV7-2 and TRBJ1-5; 9 bases line up with TRBD1. J gave up 4 bases and V 1 base, and 2 bases lay outside the gene matches. The CDR3 sequence is 15 residues long. Germline-derived CDR1 and CDR2 are SGHTA and FQGNSA. In nucleotides, the CDR3 is TGTGCCAGCAGCTTAGGGGGACAGGGAAATCAGCCCCAGCATTTT. It translates to CASSLGGQGNQPQHF. Filled out from reference TRBV7-2 and TRBJ1-5, the complete variable domain reads GAGVSQSPSNKVTEKGKDVELRCDPISGHTALYWYRQSLGQGLEFLIYFQGNSAPDKSGLPSDRFSAERTGGSVSTLTIQRTQQEDSAVYLCASSLGGQGNQPQHFGDGTRLSIL.

The rearrangement links TRBV7-2 to TRBJ2-3; TRBD1 matches at 7 bases. V lost 6 bases and J lost 4; bases outside the gene matches: 13. This CDR3 has 16 amino acids. Germline V CDR1 and CDR2: SGHTA, FQGNSA. The CDR3 DNA is TGTGCCAGCAGTTCCTCCTGGGACAGCGGATCAGATACGCAGTATTTT. Amino acid sequence: CASSSSWDSGSDTQYF.

The chain recombines TRBV6-6 with TRBJ1-4, with a possible D match to TRBD1 (6 bases). Germline-derived CDR1 and CDR2 are MNHNY and SVGAGI (reference sequence). The ends were cut back, 5 bases at V and 6 bases at J, with 25 bases in the middle. The length of the CDR3 is 18 residues. The CDR3 protein is CASSPLPTGTNLDEKLFF. CDR3 bases: TGTGCCAGCAGTCCACTACCGACAGGAACTAATCTGGATGAAAAACTGTTTTTT.

The genes are TRBV19 and TRBJ2-3; D ambiguous. V was cut by 3 bases and J by 3 bases, with 4 bases left in between. Germline assignment: CDR1 LNHDA and CDR2 SQIVND (reference sequence). The CDR3 consists of 12 residues. DNA for the CDR3: TGTGCCAGTAGTATCAGTACAGATACGCAGTATTTT. Protein: CASSISTDTQYF.

The chain uses TRBV5-1 and TRBJ1-1; TRBD1 aligns across 7 bases. Germline V gene sequence: CDR1 SGHRS, CDR2 YFSETQ. The junction had 0 bases not matched to a gene; V was cut back by 1 base and J by 0 bases. The CDR3 covers 14 residues. CDR3 bases: TGCGCCAGCAGCTTGACAGGGGTGAACACTGAAGCTTTCTTT. Its translation is CASSLTGVNTEAFF.

The V call is TRBV6-5, the J call TRBJ2-3; D unclear. The CDR3 runs to 14 residues. V was cut by 7 bases and J by 0 bases, with 11 bases left in between. CDR1 is MNHEY, CDR2 SVGAGI, per germline. CDR3 amino acids: CASTLRGSTDTQYF. CDR3 nucleotides: TGTGCCAGCACCCTACGTGGTAGCACAGATACGCAGTATTTT.

The CDR3 DNA reads as TGTGCCAGCAGTGACGAAATTAATGGGGGGAAACTGTTTTTT. Its translation: CASSDEINGGKLFF. V gene TRBV6-1 combines with J gene TRBJ1-4; perhaps TRBD1 as D (5 bases). The CDR3 sequence is 14 residues long. V lost 3 bases and J 11 bases, leaving 16 bases between the germline ends. Looked up from germline, CDR1 is MNHNS and CDR2 is SASEGT.

This clone occurred once. This sequence joins TRBV7-8 and TRBJ1-1; D not certain. The CDR3 loop spans 14 amino acids. Germline-derived CDR1 and CDR2 are SGHVS and FQNEAQ. Trimming removed 5 bases from V and 1 base from J, with 11 bases in between. The CDR3 region is CASSPGGRNTEAFF. CDR3 DNA: TGTGCCAGCAGCCCTGGTGGGCGGAACACTGAAGCTTTCTTT.

This sequence joins TRBV7-9 and TRBJ2-1; 13 bases map to TRBD2. J was trimmed by 0 bases and V by 3 bases; bases with no gene match: 5. This CDR3 is 18 amino acids long. Germline V lookup: CDR1 SEHNR, CDR2 FQNEAQ (reference sequence). The CDR3 sequence: CASSLGTSGESSYNEQFF. CDR3 nucleotides: TGTGCCAGCAGCTTGGGGACTAGCGGGGAAAGCTCCTACAATGAGCAGTTCTTC.

The chain joins TRBV6-5 to TRBJ1-1; D unresolved. In germline, CDR1 is MNHEY, CDR2 SVGAGI. The CDR3 length is 13 residues. With 7 bases removed from V and 5 bases from J, the gap between germline ends came to 14 bases. The CDR3 coding sequence is TGTGCCAGCAAACCGACTGGAAGGACTGAAGCTTTCTTT. Translated, it gives CASKPTGRTEAFF.

The chain couples TRBV6-6 to TRBJ2-1, with a weak D call TRBD2 (6 bases). CDR3 length equals 17 residues. Trimming removed 5 bases from V and 8 bases from J, with 25 bases in between. Germline V gives CDR1 MNHNY, CDR2 SVGAGI (reference sequence). The CDR3 region has the DNA TGTGCCAGCAGTCAAACTAGCCGAGGAAGAGTGGACGATGAGCAGTTCTTC. This codes for CASSQTSRGRVDDEQFF.

Concerning this clone: An end of the junction does not agree with germline; a read error may underlie this. The J gene is TRBJ2-7, the V gene TRBV6-2 or TRBV6-3, with TRBD2 as a possible D gene (5 bases). The CDR3 sequence is 11 residues long. Germline CDR1 is MNHEY and CDR2 is SVGEGT. CDR3 sequence reads: CASSYSTGLNF. CDR3 sequence (DNA): TGTGCCAGCAGTTACTCTACGGGGTTGAACTTC.

The chain recombines TRBV24-1 with TRBJ1-5; D is unresolved. Trimming pared 7 bases from V and 5 bases from J, leaving 8 bases between. The CDR3 spans 12 residues. The germline V gene encodes CDR1 KGHDR and CDR2 SFDVKD. The CDR3 DNA sequence: TGTGCCACCAGAATCGGGTATCAGCCCCAGCATTTT. Translating gives CATRIGYQPQHF.

CDR3 DNA sequence: TGTGCCAGCAGCTTAGACGGAGCGAACACCGGGGAGCTGTTTTTT. It codes for CASSLDGANTGELFF. The chain couples TRBV7-2 to TRBJ2-2, with D uncertain. Germline CDR1 and CDR2: SGHTA and FQGNSA. The V end was cut by 1 base, the J end by 0 bases, with 6 bases between. The CDR3 has 15 amino acids.

The chain joins TRBV12-5 to TRBJ1-4; D is perhaps TRBD1 (6 bases). The CDR3 covers 14 residues. The germline V gene has CDR1 LGHNT and CDR2 FRNRAP. Between the trimmed V and J ends, which lost 5 bases and 6 bases, there was a span of 13 bases. CDR3 sequence: CASGQGRGYEKLFF. The CDR3 DNA follows: TGTGCTAGTGGTCAAGGGAGGGGGTATGAAAAACTGTTTTTT.